This T cell receptor (beta chain) was profiled in a study of T cell responses to AZD1222 COVID-19 vaccine. Across the whole study: Second-dose intervals near 4 or 12 weeks were combined. Points from the study as a whole: Sampling that yielded the repertoires occurred only after the peak T cell response. Increases in Spike-specific TCR breadth and depth were seen after two AZD1222 doses. Donors, mostly white British, included more females; clonal diversity was possibly underestimated.

Germline V gene sequence: CDR1 SGHNT, CDR2 YYREEE (reference sequence). CDR3 size: 14 residues. V was clipped by 0 bases and J by 1 base, with 7 bases between them. Sequenced by immunoSEQ multiplex PCR; TCRdb stores in-frame clones only, minus some. The data show tens of thousands of clones, with roughly 87% seen just once and roughly a sixth held by the top ten. Comments on this clone: The target antigen is unknown.

The material was peripheral blood, obtained on day 0 of AZD1222 vaccination. This chain connects TRBV5-4 to TRBJ1-2; D is uncertain. This receptor was identified in an adult in good health. The CDR3 DNA is TGTGCCAGCAGCTTGGTTCAGGTTAACTATGGCTACACCTTC. This codes for CASSLVQVNYGYTF.